This T cell receptor beta chain was profiled in a study of post-analysis software for immune sequencing data. Background on the study: Relapsing-remitting, secondary progressive and progressive-relapsing multiple sclerosis courses were included. Whole-study findings and limits: Compared against controls, patients with multiple sclerosis displayed significantly lower normalized Chao1 diversity. Relative to controls, patients had 4 or 5 TRBV segments at higher frequency, with TRBV5-6, TRBV5-1 and TRBV20-1 among these. Pronounced co-clustering by F measure was evident among identically batched samples.

Germline V CDR1 and CDR2: DFQATT, SNEGSKA (reference sequence). There are 16 residues in the CDR3. V lost 0 bases and J lost 9; bases outside the gene matches: 15. Unique molecular identifiers were present in the TCR beta cDNA libraries. T cells numbering about 0.85 to 10 million yielded a few hundred thousand cDNA molecules. TCRdb re-called the PCR reads through MiXCR, storing one row per CDR3 protein. Found here are roughly 400,000 distinct CDR3 sequences, 39% of them singletons; the top ten hold around 8%. This clonotype turned up a few times. Its antigen is not known. The source material was blood. The sequence came from a girl aged 2 to 9 with multiple sclerosis. The chain combines TRBV20-1 with TRBJ2-7; the match to TRBD2 covers 9 bases. The CDR3 bases are TGCAGTGCTAGAGATCGGCCTAGCGGGATACCCTACAGGCAGTACTTC. Amino acids: CSARDRPSGIPYRQYF.